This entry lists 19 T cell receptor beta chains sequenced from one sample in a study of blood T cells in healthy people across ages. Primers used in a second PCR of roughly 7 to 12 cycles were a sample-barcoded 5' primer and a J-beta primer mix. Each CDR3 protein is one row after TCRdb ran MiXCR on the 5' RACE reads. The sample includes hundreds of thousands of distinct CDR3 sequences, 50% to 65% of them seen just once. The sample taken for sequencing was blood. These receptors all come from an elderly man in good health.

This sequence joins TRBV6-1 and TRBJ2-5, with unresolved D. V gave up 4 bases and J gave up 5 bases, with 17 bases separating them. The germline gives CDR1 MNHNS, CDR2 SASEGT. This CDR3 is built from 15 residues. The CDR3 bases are TGTGCCAGCAGTGGACTTTTGGGGATGGAGGAGACCCAGTACTTC. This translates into CASSGLLGMEETQYF.

CDR3 DNA sequence: TGTGCCATCAGTGAAGCAAGGGAGAGAGGCTACACCTTC. It codes for CAISEARERGYTF. This chain connects TRBV10-3 to TRBJ1-2; D uncertain. The CDR3 covers 13 residues. V lost 3 bases to trimming and J lost 8 bases, with 13 bases between them. Per germline, CDR1 ENHRY and CDR2 SYGVKD.

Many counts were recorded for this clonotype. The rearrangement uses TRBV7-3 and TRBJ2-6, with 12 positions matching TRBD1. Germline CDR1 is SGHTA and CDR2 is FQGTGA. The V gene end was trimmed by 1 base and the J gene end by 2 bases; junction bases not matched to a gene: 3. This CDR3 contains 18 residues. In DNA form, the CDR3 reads TGTGCCAGCAGCTTAATCGGGACAGGGGGCGCTGGGGCCAACGTCCTGACTTTC. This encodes CASSLIGTGGAGANVLTF.

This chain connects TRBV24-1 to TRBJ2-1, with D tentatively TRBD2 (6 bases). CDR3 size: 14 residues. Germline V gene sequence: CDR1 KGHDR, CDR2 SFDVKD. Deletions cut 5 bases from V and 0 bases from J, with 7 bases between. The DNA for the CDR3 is TGTGCCACCAGTGTCGGGGGCTCCTACAATGAGCAGTTCTTC. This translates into CATSVGGSYNEQFF.

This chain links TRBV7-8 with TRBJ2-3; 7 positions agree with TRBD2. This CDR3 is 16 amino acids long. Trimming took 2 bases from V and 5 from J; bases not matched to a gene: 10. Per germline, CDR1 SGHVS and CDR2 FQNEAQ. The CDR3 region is CASSLLGAGRGDTQYF. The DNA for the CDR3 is TGTGCCAGCAGCTTACTCGGAGCGGGGCGGGGAGATACGCAGTATTTT.

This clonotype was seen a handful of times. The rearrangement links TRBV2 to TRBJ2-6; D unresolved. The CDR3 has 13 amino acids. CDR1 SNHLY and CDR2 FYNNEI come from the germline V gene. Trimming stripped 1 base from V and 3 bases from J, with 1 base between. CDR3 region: CASSEGGANVLTF. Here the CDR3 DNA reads TGTGCCAGCAGTGAAGGTGGGGCCAACGTCCTGACTTTC.

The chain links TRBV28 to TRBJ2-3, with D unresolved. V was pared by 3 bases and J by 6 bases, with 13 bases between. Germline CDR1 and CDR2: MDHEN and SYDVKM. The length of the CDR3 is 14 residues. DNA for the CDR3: TGTGCCAGCAGTTTGGATGCCTCGCGGGATACGCAGTATTTT. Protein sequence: CASSLDASRDTQYF. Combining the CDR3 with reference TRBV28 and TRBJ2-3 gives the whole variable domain DVKVTQSSRYLVKRTGEKVFLECVQDMDHENMFWYRQDPGLGLRLIYFSYDVKMKEKGDIPEGYSVSREKKERFSLILESASTNQTSMYLCASSLDASRDTQYFGPGTRLTVL.

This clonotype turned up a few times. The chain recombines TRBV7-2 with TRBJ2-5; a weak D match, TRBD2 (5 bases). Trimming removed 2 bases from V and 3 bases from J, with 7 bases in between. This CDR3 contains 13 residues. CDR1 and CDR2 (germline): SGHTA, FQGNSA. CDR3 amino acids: CASSLMREETQYF. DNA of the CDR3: TGTGCCAGCAGCTTAATGAGGGAAGAGACCCAGTACTTC.

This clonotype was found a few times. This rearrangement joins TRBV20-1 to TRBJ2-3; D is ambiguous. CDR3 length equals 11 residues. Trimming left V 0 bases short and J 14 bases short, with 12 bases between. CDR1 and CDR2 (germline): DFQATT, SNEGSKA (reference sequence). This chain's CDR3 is CSARDRVYPYF. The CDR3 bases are TGCAGTGCTAGAGACCGAGTATATCCGTATTTT.

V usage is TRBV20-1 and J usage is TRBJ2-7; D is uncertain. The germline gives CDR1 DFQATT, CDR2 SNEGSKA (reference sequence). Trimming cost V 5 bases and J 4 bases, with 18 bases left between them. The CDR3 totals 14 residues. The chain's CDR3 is CSALDVARVYEQYF. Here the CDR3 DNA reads TGCAGTGCTCTGGACGTGGCCAGAGTATACGAGCAGTACTTC.

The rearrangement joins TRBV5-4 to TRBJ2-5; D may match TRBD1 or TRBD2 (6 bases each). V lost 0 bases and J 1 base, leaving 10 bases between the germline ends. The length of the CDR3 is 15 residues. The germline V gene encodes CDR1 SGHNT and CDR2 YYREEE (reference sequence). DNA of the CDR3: TGTGCCAGCAGCTTGGTAAGGGGGGCCCAAGAGACCCAGTACTTC. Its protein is CASSLVRGAQETQYF.

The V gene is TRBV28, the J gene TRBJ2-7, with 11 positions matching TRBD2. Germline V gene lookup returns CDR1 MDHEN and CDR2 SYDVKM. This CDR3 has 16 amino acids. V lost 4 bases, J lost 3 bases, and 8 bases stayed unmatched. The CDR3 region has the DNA TGTGCCAGCAGTTCCCCTCTAGCGGGAGGAGTCTACGAGCAGTACTTC. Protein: CASSSPLAGGVYEQYF.

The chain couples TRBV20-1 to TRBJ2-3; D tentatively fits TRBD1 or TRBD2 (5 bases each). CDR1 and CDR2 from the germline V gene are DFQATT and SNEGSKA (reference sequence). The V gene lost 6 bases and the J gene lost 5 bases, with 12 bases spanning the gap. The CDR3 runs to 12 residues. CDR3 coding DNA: TGCAGTGCGGAACGGGGCGAAGATACGCAGTATTTT. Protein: CSAERGEDTQYF.

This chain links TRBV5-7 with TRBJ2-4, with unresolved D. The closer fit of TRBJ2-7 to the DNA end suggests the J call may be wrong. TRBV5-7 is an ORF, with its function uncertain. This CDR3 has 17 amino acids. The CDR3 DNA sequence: TGTGCCAGCAGCCTTTTTTACGTTAGTAAGGCCCCCCACGAGCAGTACTTC. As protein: CASSLFYVSKAPHEQYF.

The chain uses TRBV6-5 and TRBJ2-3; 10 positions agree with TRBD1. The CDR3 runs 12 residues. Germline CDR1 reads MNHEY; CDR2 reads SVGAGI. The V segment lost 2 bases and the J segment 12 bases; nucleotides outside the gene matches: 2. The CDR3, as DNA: TGTGCCAGCAGTTACGGACAGGGGGGACAGTATTTT. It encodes CASSYGQGGQYF.

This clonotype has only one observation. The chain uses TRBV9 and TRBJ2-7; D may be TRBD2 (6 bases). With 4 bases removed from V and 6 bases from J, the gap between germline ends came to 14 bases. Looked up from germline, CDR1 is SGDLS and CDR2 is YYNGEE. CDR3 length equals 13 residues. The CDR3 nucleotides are TGTGCCAGCAGCCCCGGCGGGATGAGCGAGCAGTACTTC. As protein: CASSPGGMSEQYF.

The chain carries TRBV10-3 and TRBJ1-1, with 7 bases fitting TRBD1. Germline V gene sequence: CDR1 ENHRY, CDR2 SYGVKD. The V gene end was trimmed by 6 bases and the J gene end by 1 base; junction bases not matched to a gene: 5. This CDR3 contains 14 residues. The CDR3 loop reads CAISQQGTNTEAFF. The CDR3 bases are TGTGCCATCAGCCAACAGGGGACGAACACTGAAGCTTTCTTT.

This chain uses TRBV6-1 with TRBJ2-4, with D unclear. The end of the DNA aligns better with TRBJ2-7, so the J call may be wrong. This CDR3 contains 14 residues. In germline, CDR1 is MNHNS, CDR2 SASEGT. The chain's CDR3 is CASILTHGPYEQYF. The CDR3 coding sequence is TGTGCCAGCATTCTCACCCATGGCCCCTACGAGCAGTACTTC.

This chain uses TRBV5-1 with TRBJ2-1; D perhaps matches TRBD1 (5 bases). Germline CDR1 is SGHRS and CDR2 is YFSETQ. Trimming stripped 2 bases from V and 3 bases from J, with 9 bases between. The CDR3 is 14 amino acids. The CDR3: CASSLRQLYNEQFF. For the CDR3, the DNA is TGCGCCAGCAGCTTACGACAGCTCTACAATGAGCAGTTCTTC. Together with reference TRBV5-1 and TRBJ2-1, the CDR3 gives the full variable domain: KAGVTQTPRYLIKTRGQQVTLSCSPISGHRSVSWYQQTPGQGLQFLFEYFSETQRNKGNFPGRFSGRQFSNSRSEMNVSTLELGDSALYLCASSLRQLYNEQFFGPGTRLTVL.